This T cell receptor (beta chain) is from a study of cytomegalovirus exposure and HLA in healthy donors. Study-level findings and limits: Immune exposure data for these donors was limited to CMV serostatus. Diagnosis of cytomegalovirus status made by the classifier reportedly showed high specificity and sensitivity.

This CDR3 is built from 17 residues. A note on this clone: Its antigen remains unknown.

The PCR ran on 60 Vbeta and 13 Jbeta primers. The data were produced by immunoSEQ multiplex PCR, yet TCRdb's version contains in-frame clones alone and is incomplete. The sample contains roughly 150,000 clones, approximately 80% of which appear only once. The chain employs TRBV21-1 and TRBJ1-2; the DNA was not compared with TRBD1, the D call given in the table. TRBV21-1 is shown as a pseudogene. The receptor comes from a male donor in good health and CMV-seronegative. The material sequenced was PBMCs. In DNA, the CDR3 is TGTGCCAGCAGCAAAAAAAATGACAGCGCTCCTAACTATGGCTACACCTTC. Translating it yields CASSKKNDSAPNYGYTF.